Given below is one T cell receptor beta chain in context. Its antigen is not identified. At one end, the junction sequence differs from germline, possibly due to a read error. The PCR contained 60 Vbeta and 13 Jbeta primers. Clones were sequenced by immunoSEQ multiplex PCR, and TCRdb holds only the in-frame ones, with some missing. The sample lists 100,000 or so clones; more than 80% were seen once. This entry comes from a study of cytomegalovirus exposure and HLA in healthy donors. Study-wide results and limits: Exclusion as indistinguishable affected some V segments, including TRBV6-2 and TRBV6-3. In a later analysis, the majority of CMV-associated beta chains seemingly showed HLA restriction. Altogether, 150 to 200 TCR beta chains were recorded as cytomegalovirus-associated. A later analysis by the authors found several of the most significant clusters apparently linked to common viral pathogens.

CDR1 is SQVTM and CDR2 is ANQGSEA in the germline V gene. The CDR3 contains 12 residues. The source material was PBMCs. The chain has TRBV29-1 and TRBJ1-2; D gene ambiguous. The TCR sequence derives from a young man in good health and CMV-seronegative. CDR3 protein: CGVVPGKDGYTF. The DNA of the CDR3 is TGCGGCGTTGTTCCGGGTAAAGATGGCTACACCTTC.